This record concerns one T cell receptor (beta chain) sequence. This entry comes from a study of blood T cell repertoires in COVID-19. Everyone who took part was about 18 to 89 years old, and they came from about two dozen US areas. Self-reported history from a screening survey and questionnaire set each donor's cohort. The germline gives CDR1 SGHNT, CDR2 YENEEA. V dropped 1 base and J dropped 4 bases, with 12 bases sitting between them. This CDR3 comprises 15 residues. Method: immunoSEQ multiplex PCR; TCRdb's copy keeps in-frame clones and lacks some. Of about 240,000 clones listed, 70% to 90% were seen once; the top ten hold around 3.3%.

The chain is built from TRBV11-3 and TRBJ2-3; D unclear. The sample taken for sequencing was PBMCs or T cells enriched from blood (not recorded which). The source of this sequence is a woman between 40 and 55 years old with acute COVID-19. The CDR3 DNA reads TGTGCCAGCAGCTTAGGGGCGCTGCTCGCAGATACGCAGTATTTT. Its protein product is CASSLGALLADTQYF.